This T cell receptor (beta chain) was documented in a study of cytomegalovirus exposure and HLA in healthy donors. Study-level results: About 87% or about 30% of the time was how often most TCR beta V segments were productive, according to an earlier analysis.

The junction had 9 bases not matched to a gene; V was cut back by 2 bases and J by 5 bases. Germline V gene data show CDR1 as SGDLS and CDR2 as YYNGEE. CDR3 size: 16 residues. About this clone itself: Antigen: not known.

Primers included in the PCR were 60 Vbeta and 13 Jbeta primers. The table came from immunoSEQ multiplex PCR; TCRdb's copy has only in-frame clones and leaves some out. This sample has about 130,000 clones; 80% occur once, and the top ten carry more than 8%. This TCR was sampled from a man aged 25-45 years in good health and CMV-seropositive. This sequence joins TRBV9 and TRBJ2-1, with 8 bases identical to TRBD2. Sequencing was performed on PBMCs. The CDR3 coding sequence is TGTGCCAGCAGCGTCGGGAACGGGGGGGGGAACAATGAGCAGTTCTTC. The encoded protein is CASSVGNGGGNNEQFF. The variable domain in full, with the rest retrieved from reference TRBV9 and TRBJ2-1, is DSGVTQTPKHLITATGQRVTLRCSPRSGDLSVYWYQQSLDQGLQFLIQYYNGEERAKGNILERFSAQQFPDLHSELNLSSLELGDSALYFCASSVGNGGGNNEQFFGPGTRLTVL.